This is a list of T cell receptor beta chains from one sample in a study of cytomegalovirus exposure and HLA in healthy donors. Only in-frame clones appear in the TCRdb table, and some are missing; sequencing was by immunoSEQ multiplex PCR. The table records 120,000 or so clones, 75% to 80% of them present only once. Sequencing used PBMCs. These receptors were obtained from a middle-aged woman in good health and CMV-seronegative. Each CDR3 is given with its conserved first and last residue. The order of the fields is J gene, D gene, clone size, V gene, CDR3 protein, CDR3 DNA. The D gene is left open where the match is weak. Clone size appears in some rows only: once, few, many, or a class for an expanded clone.

J: TRBJ2-7
D: .
size: .
V: TRBV6-1
CDR3: CASNYFPNEQYF
DNA: TGTGCCAGCAACTACTTTCCGAACGAGCAGTACTTC

J: TRBJ1-5
D: TRBD1
size: .
V: TRBV2
CDR3: CASSPQGGGQPQHF
DNA: TGTGCCAGCAGTCCACAGGGGGGAGGTCAGCCCCAGCATTTT

J: TRBJ2-3
D: .
size: .
V: TRBV7-2
CDR3: CASSLAAAASTDTQYF
DNA: TGTGCCAGCAGCTTAGCGGCAGCGGCTAGCACAGATACGCAGTATTTT

J: TRBJ2-1
D: TRBD2
size: .
V: TRBV28
CDR3: CASSSLRAGSSYNEQFF
DNA: TGTGCCAGCAGTTCCTTAAGAGCGGGGAGCTCCTACAATGAGCAGTTCTTC

J: TRBJ2-3
D: TRBD2
size: .
V: TRBV28
CDR3: CASSIGTSGSGDTQYF
DNA: TGTGCCAGCAGTATTGGGACTAGCGGGAGTGGGGATACGCAGTATTTT

J: TRBJ2-1
D: TRBD1
size: .
V: TRBV10-3
CDR3: CAITDPGQGWFF
DNA: TGTGCCATCACGGATCCGGGACAGGGTTGGTTCTTC

J: TRBJ2-5
D: .
size: .
V: TRBV2
CDR3: CASSGEGETQYF
DNA: TGTGCCAGCAGCGGGGAAGGGGAGACCCAGTACTTC

J: TRBJ1-4
D: .
size: .
V: TRBV10-3
CDR3: CAIRQQGSDEKLFF
DNA: TGTGCCATCAGGCAACAGGGTAGCGATGAAAAACTGTTTTTT

J: TRBJ1-1
D: TRBD1
size: .
V: TRBV6-1
CDR3: CASSKWDRGRSEAFF
DNA: TGTGCCAGCAGTAAATGGGACAGGGGGCGTTCTGAAGCTTTCTTT

J: TRBJ2-1
D: TRBD2
size: .
V: TRBV6-1
CDR3: CASSEAPVAGSYNEQFF
DNA: TGTGCCAGCAGTGAAGCGCCGGTAGCGGGGTCGTACAATGAGCAGTTCTTC

J: TRBJ2-7
D: .
size: .
V: TRBV10-3
CDR3: CAISRADGAHEQYF
DNA: TGTGCCATCAGCCGAGCGGATGGAGCCCACGAGCAGTACTTC

J: TRBJ2-2
D: .
size: .
V: TRBV28
CDR3: CASRTSSGELFF
DNA: TGTGCCAGCAGAACTTCTTCCGGGGAGCTGTTTTTT

J: TRBJ2-3
D: .
size: .
V: TRBV19
CDR3: CASSTPYILGTDTQYF
DNA: TGTGCCAGTAGTACCCCGTACATTCTGGGCACAGATACGCAGTATTTT

J: TRBJ2-6
D: .
size: .
V: TRBV28
CDR3: CASSAPVSGANVLTF
DNA: TGTGCCAGCAGTGCCCCGGTTTCTGGGGCCAACGTCCTGACTTTC

J: TRBJ2-7
D: TRBD2
size: .
V: TRBV4-1
CDR3: CASSPTGLRGIGGSSPPYEQYF
DNA: TGCGCCAGCAGCCCCACTGGCCTTCGGGGGATCGGCGGGAGTTCCCCCCCCTACGAGCAGTACTTC

J: TRBJ2-5
D: TRBD1
size: .
V: TRBV7-9
CDR3: CASNTGEEETQYF
DNA: TGTGCCAGCAACACAGGGGAAGAAGAGACCCAGTACTTC

J: TRBJ2-5
D: .
size: .
V: TRBV4-1
CDR3: CASSQGWASETQYF
DNA: TGCGCCAGCAGCCAAGGTTGGGCTAGCGAGACCCAGTACTTC

J: TRBJ2-2
D: TRBD2
size: .
V: TRBV29-1
CDR3: CSVRGAGGPPGELFF
DNA: TGCAGCGTTCGTGGGGCGGGAGGGCCCCCCGGGGAGCTGTTTTTT

J: TRBJ2-5
D: TRBD1
size: .
V: TRBV30
CDR3: CAWSDGDRALQETQYF
DNA: TGTGCCTGGAGTGACGGGGACAGGGCCCTCCAAGAGACCCAGTACTTC

J: TRBJ2-1
D: .
size: .
V: TRBV9
CDR3: CASSAVAGSIYNEQFF
DNA: TGTGCCAGCAGCGCCGTCGCGGGATCCATATACAATGAGCAGTTCTTC

J: TRBJ2-7
D: TRBD1
size: .
V: TRBV14
CDR3: CASSPDRANYEQYF
DNA: TGTGCCAGCAGCCCGGACAGGGCTAACTACGAGCAGTACTTC

J: TRBJ1-2
D: .
size: medium-sized
V: TRBV6-6
CDR3: CASSYLTGGGYTF
DNA: TGTGCCAGCAGTTATTTGACAGGAGGTGGCTACACCTTC

J: TRBJ1-2
D: TRBD1
size: once
V: TRBV7-2
CDR3: CASSFNRGGYGYTF
DNA: TGTGCCAGCAGCTTTAACAGGGGCGGCTATGGCTACACCTTC

J: TRBJ2-1
D: TRBD2
size: few
V: TRBV10-1
CDR3: CASSEAGVRENEQFF
DNA: TGCGCCAGCAGTGAAGCGGGAGTCAGGGAGAATGAGCAGTTCTTC

J: TRBJ1-1
D: .
size: .
V: TRBV7-2
CDR3: CASSKGHPTEAFF
DNA: TGTGCCAGCAGCAAGGGACACCCTACTGAAGCTTTCTTT

J: TRBJ2-7
D: TRBD1
size: .
V: TRBV7-6
CDR3: CASSLARTGSSYEQYF
DNA: TGTGCCAGCAGCTTAGCGAGGACAGGGAGCTCCTACGAGCAGTACTTC